This T cell receptor (beta chain) was captured by sequencing in a study of blood T cell repertoires in COVID-19. Across the whole study: Collection of acute and convalescent COVID-19 samples took place in the United States, Italy and Spain. Nucleic acid was either cDNA or gDNA, and it came from T cells, B-cell-depleted T cells, or PBMCs.

In the authors' workflow: How many nucleated cells were present was estimated from reference gene primer amplification. Using immunoSEQ multiplex PCR, the repertoire was profiled, and TCRdb retains in-frame clones only, with some absent. The V and J calls and clone size come from that table; D and trimming were worked out from the DNA. The sample has 160,000 or so clones, about nine tenths seen once. Trimming removed 2 bases from V and 5 bases from J; junction bases left unmatched: 14. CDR3 length equals 17 residues. Germline loops: CDR1 MNHEY, CDR2 SVGEGT. The sample consisted of peripheral blood. This chain uses TRBV6-2 or TRBV6-3 with TRBJ1-2; 7 bases map to TRBD1. The TCR was taken from a woman aged 70-85 years with acute or convalescent COVID-19. The DNA of the CDR3 is TGTGCCAGCAGTTACCCGACTCAGACAGGGTTTGGGTATGGCTACACCTTC. It is translated as CASSYPTQTGFGYGYTF.